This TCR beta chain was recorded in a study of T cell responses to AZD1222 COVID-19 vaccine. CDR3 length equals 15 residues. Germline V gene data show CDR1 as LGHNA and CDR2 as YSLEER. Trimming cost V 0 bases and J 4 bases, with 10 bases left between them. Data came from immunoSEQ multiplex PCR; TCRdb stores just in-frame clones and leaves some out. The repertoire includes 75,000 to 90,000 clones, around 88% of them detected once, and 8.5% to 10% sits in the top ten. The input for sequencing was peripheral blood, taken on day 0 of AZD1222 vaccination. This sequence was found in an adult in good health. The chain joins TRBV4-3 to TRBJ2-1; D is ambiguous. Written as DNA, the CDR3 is TGCGCCAGCAGCCAAGACCTTGCAGATTACAATGAGCAGTTCTTC. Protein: CASSQDLADYNEQFF.